This T cell receptor beta chain is from a study of beta chain features in type 1 diabetes. At the level of the study: Examined across all samples were around 110 million sorted cells.

Germline V gene lookup returns CDR1 SGHTA and CDR2 FQGTGA. There are 13 residues in the CDR3. V was clipped by 6 bases and J by 5 bases, with 13 bases between them. Central memory, naive, regulatory and stem cell-like memory CD4+ cells were sorted by CD45RO/CCR7/CD25/CD127/CD95/CD27. Expressed TCRB transcripts got sequenced, as all isolated RNA was reverse transcribed. Sequencing used immunoSEQ multiplex PCR; TCRdb keeps in-frame clones, though not all of them. The sample carries some 230,000 clones, over 8.5% recorded once. Whole-study findings and limits: Possible PCR preference for shorter templates applied equally to patients and controls.

This clone was seen more than once but under ten times. What it binds is not known. Sequencing used naive CD4+ T cells from blood. The sequence came from a woman in her late teens or twenties in good health. The chain links TRBV7-3 to TRBJ1-1, with D possibly being TRBD1 (6 bases). The CDR3 region has the DNA TGTGCCAGCAGGGGCCCGAGGGGGACTGAAGCTTTCTTT. Its translation is CASRGPRGTEAFF.